This TCR beta chain is drawn from a study of metastatic and nonmetastatic thyroid tumors. TCRdb re-analyzed the PCR reads using MiXCR. Of about 13,000 clones listed, about a quarter are singletons. None of the patients had undergone any treatment ahead of thyroid surgery. To note about this clone: One end of the junction is discordant with germline, which a read error may explain.

Sequenced input: blood. The receptor comes from a female donor with papillary thyroid cancer or a benign thyroid nodule (not recorded which). Some clones in this sample may be carry-over from other donors' samples.

CDR3 protein: CASSAPRDRVVF. The CDR3 region has the DNA TGTGCCAGCAGTGCTCCTCGGGACAGGGTGGTGTTT. The gene calls are TRBV6-1 and TRBJ1-6; TRBD1 matches 9 bases. This CDR3 has 12 residues. Per the germline V gene, CDR1 is MNHNS and CDR2 is SASEGT.